This TCR beta chain was obtained from a study of T cell responses to AZD1222 COVID-19 vaccine. Germline V CDR1 and CDR2: MNHEY, SMNVEV (reference sequence). The CDR3 runs to 15 residues. Unmatched junction bases numbered 10, after V lost 5 bases and J lost 4 bases. Sequencing was performed with immunoSEQ multiplex PCR; in TCRdb, only in-frame clones are kept and a portion is missing. The table records more than 100,000 clones, 75% to 85% of them present only once. Details on this clone: Its target is unknown.

Study-wide results and limits: Across the whole spike, CD4 TCRs peaked at regions 160-218 and 743-854. Spike-specific TCR breadth and depth went up after people got two AZD1222 doses. It should be noted that donors were predominantly white British and more often female, and clonal diversity was possibly underestimated. Scientists sampled the repertoires only once the peak T cell response had passed.

The receptor was derived from an adult who received the MenACWY meningococcal vaccine as a control. The chain employs TRBV27 and TRBJ1-2; 7 bases agree with TRBD1. The sample here was peripheral blood, taken 28 days after the second dose of the MenACWY control vaccine. CDR3 sequence (DNA): TGTGCCAGCAGTCCGACACAGGGGTTATCCTATGGCTACACCTTC. This translates into CASSPTQGLSYGYTF.